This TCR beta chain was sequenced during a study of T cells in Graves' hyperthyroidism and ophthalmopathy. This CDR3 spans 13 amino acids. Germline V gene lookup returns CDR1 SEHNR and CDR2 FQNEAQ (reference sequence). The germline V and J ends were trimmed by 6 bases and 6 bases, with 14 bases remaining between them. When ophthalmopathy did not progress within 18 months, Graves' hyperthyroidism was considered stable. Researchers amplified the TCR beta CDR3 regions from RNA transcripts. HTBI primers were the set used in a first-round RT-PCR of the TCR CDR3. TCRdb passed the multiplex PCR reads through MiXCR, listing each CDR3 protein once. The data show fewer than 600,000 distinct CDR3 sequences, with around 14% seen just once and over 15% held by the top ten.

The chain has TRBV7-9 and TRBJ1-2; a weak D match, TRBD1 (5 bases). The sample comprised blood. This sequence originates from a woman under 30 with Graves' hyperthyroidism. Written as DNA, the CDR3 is TGTGCCAGCAGGTCTTTGGGGCCTCATGGCTACACCTTC. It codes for CASRSLGPHGYTF.